The 31 T cell receptor beta chains listed next were all sequenced from one sample in a study of chemoradiotherapy in HPV16-positive cancers. Generated by immunoSEQ multiplex PCR, the TCRdb table keeps only in-frame clones and is missing some. The sample records approximately 35,000 clones, over 80% being singletons. The material sequenced was blood, taken from a patient who underwent chemoradiotherapy. The receptors were gathered from a human donor with HPV-associated anogenital cancer.

The V and J genes are TRBV10-3 and TRBJ2-1; possibly TRBD1 for D (9 bases). CDR1 is ENHRY, CDR2 SYGVKD, per germline. V was pared by 8 bases and J by 6 bases, with 23 bases between. The CDR3 loop spans 16 amino acids. The CDR3 region is CAISGGTGPNSNEQFF. CDR3 sequence (DNA): TGTGCCATCTCGGGGGGGACAGGGCCGAATAGCAATGAGCAGTTCTTC.

This clone was detected once. The chain employs TRBV18 and TRBJ2-3; 8 positions agree with TRBD2. Unmatched junction bases numbered 8, after V lost 6 bases and J lost 3 bases. Germline V gives CDR1 KGHSH, CDR2 LQKENI. The CDR3 loop spans 15 amino acids. The CDR3, as DNA: TGTGCCAGCTCTCATTCGGGACTAGGAACAGATACGCAGTATTTT. This codes for CASSHSGLGTDTQYF. Supplemented by reference TRBV18 and TRBJ2-3, the full variable domain reads NAGVMQNPRHLVRRRGQEARLRCSPMKGHSHVYWYRQLPEEGLKFMVYLQKENIIDESGMPKERFSAEFPKEGPSILRIQQVVRGDSAAYFCASSHSGLGTDTQYFGPGTRLTVL.

The chain carries TRBV4-1 and TRBJ2-3, with TRBD2 identical over 9 bases. The CDR3 has 18 residues. The V segment lost 0 bases and the J segment 6 bases; nucleotides outside the gene matches: 13. Germline lookup yields CDR1 MGHRA and CDR2 YSYEKL. CDR3 loop: CASSQEKGGGAFLDTQYF. Written as DNA, the CDR3 is TGCGCCAGCAGCCAAGAAAAGGGCGGGGGGGCCTTTCTCGATACGCAGTATTTT.

The sample holds a few counts of this clone. This rearrangement joins TRBV6-5 to TRBJ2-5; tentatively, D is TRBD1 or TRBD2 (5 bases each). Germline V lookup: CDR1 MNHEY, CDR2 SVGAGI. The CDR3 runs to 15 residues. V lost 0 bases to trimming and J lost 2 bases, with 10 bases between them. The CDR3 DNA reads as TGTGCCAGCAGTTACTCGGGGACGGCTCAAGAGACCCAGTACTTC. Translating it yields CASSYSGTAQETQYF.

This clone was counted once. V usage is TRBV2 and J usage is TRBJ1-5; unclear D gene. The germline V gene encodes CDR1 SNHLY and CDR2 FYNNEI. The CDR3 consists of 15 residues. V was shortened by 4 bases and J by 2 bases, with 12 bases between the two germline ends. This CDR3 is CASSVSGWGNQPQHF. The CDR3 region has the DNA TGTGCCAGCAGTGTGTCGGGTTGGGGCAATCAGCCCCAGCATTTT.

The chain joins TRBV7-9 to TRBJ2-7; D unresolved. From germline, CDR1 is SEHNR and CDR2 FQNEAQ (reference sequence). V was cut by 5 bases and J by 3 bases, with 14 bases left in between. This CDR3 contains 14 residues. The CDR3 region has the DNA TGTGCCAGCAGCCACCCGGGCTCTTTCTACGAGCAGTACTTC. This sequence encodes CASSHPGSFYEQYF. Based on the CDR3 plus reference TRBV7-9 and TRBJ2-7, the full variable domain is DTGVSQNPRHKITKRGQNVTFRCDPISEHNRLYWYRQTLGQGPEFLTYFQNEAQLEKSRLLSDRFSAERPKGSFSTLEIQRTEQGDSAMYLCASSHPGSFYEQYFGPGTRLTVT.

This clone has just one count. This chain links TRBV5-6 with TRBJ1-5, with a possible D match to TRBD1 (6 bases). The germline V gene has CDR1 SGHDT and CDR2 YYEEEE. The CDR3 length is 17 residues. V gave up 0 bases and J gave up 6 bases, with 19 bases separating them. CDR3 sequence (DNA): TGTGCCAGCAGCTTGGGGGCCACGGGGGCTGAAATTCAGCCCCAGCATTTT. This encodes CASSLGATGAEIQPQHF.

The V call is TRBV5-8, the J call TRBJ2-3; no reliable D call. Trimming pared 2 bases from V and 2 bases from J, leaving 15 bases between. The CDR3 consists of 16 residues. Germline V CDR1 and CDR2: SGHTS, YDEGEE. The CDR3 DNA sequence: TGTGCCAGCAGCTTAGGTAGTAGGGCGGTCACAGATACGCAGTATTTT. Amino acid sequence: CASSLGSRAVTDTQYF.

The chain recombines TRBV4-1 with TRBJ2-1; 8 bases align to TRBD2. The CDR3 spans 14 residues. Looked up from germline, CDR1 is MGHRA and CDR2 is YSYEKL. J gave up 13 bases and V 0 bases, and 8 bases lay outside the gene matches. CDR3 bases: TGCGCCAGCAGCCAAGACAGAGAGCGGGGGCTACAGTTCTTC. Its translation: CASSQDRERGLQFF.

The gene calls are TRBV4-1 and TRBJ1-2, with TRBD1 matching over 11 bases. J gave up 6 bases and V 1 base, and 13 bases lay outside the gene matches. Germline values: CDR1 MGHRA, CDR2 YSYEKL. The CDR3 runs to 18 residues. Here the CDR3 reads CASSQGRTGGEFTDGYTF. The CDR3 nucleotides read TGCGCCAGCAGCCAAGGCCGGACAGGGGGCGAGTTTACGGATGGCTACACCTTC.

CDR3 nucleotide sequence: TGTGCCAGCTCCCTGGGGTATTTTAAGACCCAGTACTTC. This sequence encodes CASSLGYFKTQYF. This sequence joins TRBV2 and TRBJ2-5, with D unclear. Germline loops: CDR1 SNHLY, CDR2 FYNNEI. The V end lost 8 bases, the J end lost 6 bases, and 16 bases lay between the germline ends. The CDR3 extends over 13 amino acids. Based on the CDR3 plus reference TRBV2 and TRBJ2-5, the full variable domain is EPEVTQTPSHQVTQMGQEVILRCVPISNHLYFYWYRQILGQKVEFLVSFYNNEISEKSEIFDDQFSVERPDGSNFTLKIRSTKLEDSAMYFCASSLGYFKTQYFGPGTRLLVL.

V gene TRBV5-6 combines with J gene TRBJ2-7; 9 bases align to TRBD1. Germline CDR1 SGHDT, CDR2 YYEEEE. CDR3 length: 15 residues. The trim removed 4 bases at V and 9 bases at J, leaving 14 bases unmatched. In DNA form, the CDR3 reads TGTGCCAGCAGCCTTCGGGGGGACAGGGTTTCAGGGCAGTACTTC. Its translation is CASSLRGDRVSGQYF.

This sequence joins TRBV27 and TRBJ2-1; D is possibly TRBD1 or TRBD2 (6 bases each). V lost 2 bases and J 4 bases, leaving 12 bases between the germline ends. This CDR3 region has 15 residues. Germline V gives CDR1 MNHEY, CDR2 SMNVEV (reference sequence). The CDR3: CASSLLGGGYNEQFF. DNA for the CDR3: TGTGCCAGCAGTTTACTGGGGGGCGGGTACAATGAGCAGTTCTTC.

This clone has only one observation. The rearrangement links TRBV2 to TRBJ1-2; 9 positions match TRBD1. CDR3 length: 14 amino acids. J gave up 4 bases and V 4 bases, and 4 bases lay outside the gene matches. Germline values: CDR1 SNHLY, CDR2 FYNNEI. This chain's CDR3 is CASSGTGVGYGYTF. CDR3 DNA sequence: TGTGCCAGCAGTGGGACAGGGGTTGGCTATGGCTACACCTTC.

This chain joins TRBV7-6 and TRBJ2-2; TRBD1 matches 9 bases. Unmatched junction bases numbered 3, after V lost 4 bases and J lost 3 bases. Germline V gene lookup returns CDR1 SGHVS and CDR2 FNYEAQ. There are 15 residues in the CDR3. This CDR3 is CASSSDRGHTGELFF. CDR3 nucleotide sequence: TGTGCCAGCAGCTCGGACAGGGGTCACACCGGGGAGCTGTTTTTT.

This clone was picked up one time. The chain has TRBV20-1 and TRBJ2-5; no clear D gene. This CDR3 region has 11 residues. V lost 6 bases and J 4 bases, leaving 9 bases between the germline ends. Germline loops: CDR1 DFQATT, CDR2 SNEGSKA (reference sequence). The DNA for the CDR3 is TGCAGTGCGGGGAATTTAGAGACCCAGTACTTC. Protein product: CSAGNLETQYF.

The chain uses TRBV11-3 and TRBJ1-1; D ambiguous. The CDR3 extends over 14 amino acids. Per germline, CDR1 SGHNT and CDR2 YENEEA. Trimming shortened V by 5 bases and J by 0 bases, and 10 bases separated the two germline ends. For the CDR3, the DNA is TGTGCCAGCAGCCCCGGGCAGTTGAACACTGAAGCTTTCTTT. This translates into CASSPGQLNTEAFF.

The genes are TRBV23-1 and TRBJ1-5; D call uncertain. TRBV23-1 is classed as an ORF, of uncertain function. V dropped 10 bases and J dropped 7 bases, with 17 bases sitting between them. The CDR3 is made up of 13 amino acids. The CDR3 sequence is CAMSRPLWQPQHF. CDR3 DNA sequence: TGCGCCATGAGTAGGCCGCTCTGGCAGCCCCAGCATTTT.

The chain is built from TRBV9 and TRBJ1-5; possibly TRBD1 for D (6 bases). The CDR3 runs 15 residues. V lost 2 bases and J lost 4, with 13 bases in between. Germline lookup yields CDR1 SGDLS and CDR2 YYNGEE. The chain's CDR3 is CASSVSGGSNQPQHF. The CDR3 DNA follows: TGTGCCAGCAGCGTCAGCGGGGGCTCGAATCAGCCCCAGCATTTT.

V and J are TRBV5-1 and TRBJ1-1; unclear D gene. CDR3 length: 16 amino acids. Germline values: CDR1 SGHRS, CDR2 YFSETQ. V was pared by 7 bases and J by 4 bases, with 23 bases between. CDR3 sequence (DNA): TGCGCCAGCGCGGTGGGCAGGTCGTACGTTGGCACTGAAGCTTTCTTT. Its protein is CASAVGRSYVGTEAFF.

The chain uses TRBV19 and TRBJ2-5; 9 positions match TRBD1. Germline V lookup: CDR1 LNHDA, CDR2 SQIVND (reference sequence). The CDR3 has 14 amino acids. V lost 8 bases and J lost 5; bases outside the gene matches: 9. CDR3 residues: CASAYRGRQETQYF. In nucleotides, the CDR3 is TGTGCCAGTGCTTACAGGGGGCGTCAGGAGACCCAGTACTTC.

This chain links TRBV5-4 with TRBJ2-7, with unresolved D. Germline-derived CDR1 and CDR2 are SGHNT and YYREEE (reference sequence). V shed 4 bases and J shed 3 bases, with 20 bases lying between them. The CDR3 runs to 16 residues. The DNA for the CDR3 is TGTGCCAGCAGCCCCACTATGGCAAGCCTCCTCTACGAGCAGTACTTC. This codes for CASSPTMASLLYEQYF.

This clone was observed a single time. The genes are TRBV10-3 and TRBJ1-1; D unclear. V lost 3 bases and J lost 4, with 9 bases in between. Per the germline V gene, CDR1 is ENHRY and CDR2 is SYGVKD. The CDR3 is 13 amino acids. CDR3 sequence reads: CAISDRPVTEAFF. The CDR3 DNA is TGTGCCATCAGTGATCGGCCAGTCACTGAAGCTTTCTTT.

The chain is built from TRBV7-9 and TRBJ2-1; D is unresolved. The CDR3 contains 12 residues. Trimming removed 5 bases from V and 7 bases from J, with 9 bases in between. Germline values: CDR1 SEHNR, CDR2 FQNEAQ (reference sequence). The CDR3 is CASSILENEQFF. CDR3 nucleotides: TGTGCCAGCAGCATTCTAGAGAATGAGCAGTTCTTC.

The gene calls are TRBV4-3 and TRBJ1-1; 10 nucleotides match TRBD1. From germline, CDR1 is LGHNA and CDR2 YSLEER. The CDR3 is 15 amino acids. The trim removed 2 bases at V and 9 bases at J, leaving 9 bases unmatched. DNA of the CDR3: TGCGCCAGCAGCCAACACGGGACAGGGGACCTGAAAGCTTTCTTT. Translation: CASSQHGTGDLKAFF.

The rearrangement joins TRBV5-8 to TRBJ1-4; TRBD1 matches at 7 bases. The CDR3 has 13 amino acids. Unmatched junction bases numbered 8, after V lost 7 bases and J lost 8 bases. Germline CDR1 is SGHTS and CDR2 is YDEGEE. The DNA for the CDR3 is TGTGCCAGCGCTACGGGGACAGCAGAAAAACTGTTTTTT. It translates to CASATGTAEKLFF.

CDR3 residues: CASTLTSVREQYF. In DNA form, the CDR3 reads TGTGCCAGCACGCTGACTAGCGTGAGGGAGCAGTACTTC. The V gene is TRBV7-2, the J gene TRBJ2-7; 8 bases match TRBD2. The germline V gene has CDR1 SGHTA and CDR2 FQGNSA. After removal of 7 bases from V and 7 bases from J, the junction contained 9 bases not matched to a gene. The CDR3 runs to 13 residues.

The rearrangement joins TRBV5-1 to TRBJ2-7; no reliable D call. The CDR3 is made up of 14 amino acids. With 4 bases removed from V and 2 bases from J, the gap between germline ends came to 13 bases. Germline V gene lookup returns CDR1 SGHRS and CDR2 YFSETQ. The CDR3 loop is CASSPGRVAYEQYF. CDR3 DNA sequence: TGCGCCAGCAGCCCCGGCCGGGTCGCCTACGAGCAGTACTTC. The whole variable domain, remainder taken from reference TRBV5-1 and TRBJ2-7, is KAGVTQTPRYLIKTRGQQVTLSCSPISGHRSVSWYQQTPGQGLQFLFEYFSETQRNKGNFPGRFSGRQFSNSRSEMNVSTLELGDSALYLCASSPGRVAYEQYFGPGTRLTVT.

V usage is TRBV18 and J usage is TRBJ2-3; 9 positions match TRBD1. In germline, CDR1 is KGHSH, CDR2 LQKENI. Trimming took 2 bases from V and 0 from J; bases not matched to a gene: 0. The CDR3 loop spans 15 amino acids. As DNA, the CDR3 is TGTGCCAGCTCACCAGGGACAGGGAGCACAGATACGCAGTATTTT. This gives the protein CASSPGTGSTDTQYF.

V usage is TRBV7-6 and J usage is TRBJ2-5; D ambiguous. Between the trimmed V and J ends, which lost 3 bases and 2 bases, there was a span of 7 bases. This CDR3 contains 13 residues. Per germline, CDR1 SGHVS and CDR2 FNYEAQ. CDR3 DNA sequence: TGTGCCAGCAGCTTCAGCTTGCAAGAGACCCAGTACTTC. Translating gives CASSFSLQETQYF. The variable domain in full, with the rest retrieved from reference TRBV7-6 and TRBJ2-5, is GAGVSQSPRYKVTKRGQDVALRCDPISGHVSLYWYRQALGQGPEFLTYFNYEAQQDKSGLPNDRFSAERPEGSISTLTIQRTEQRDSAMYRCASSFSLQETQYFGPGTRLLVL.

This chain connects TRBV14 to TRBJ1-1; no clear D. This CDR3 is 13 amino acids long. V was shortened by 2 bases and J by 3 bases, with 7 bases between the two germline ends. CDR1 and CDR2 (germline): SGHDN, FVKESK. The CDR3 coding sequence is TGTGCCAGCAGCCAATGGCGGGACACTGAAGCTTTCTTT. It specifies CASSQWRDTEAFF.